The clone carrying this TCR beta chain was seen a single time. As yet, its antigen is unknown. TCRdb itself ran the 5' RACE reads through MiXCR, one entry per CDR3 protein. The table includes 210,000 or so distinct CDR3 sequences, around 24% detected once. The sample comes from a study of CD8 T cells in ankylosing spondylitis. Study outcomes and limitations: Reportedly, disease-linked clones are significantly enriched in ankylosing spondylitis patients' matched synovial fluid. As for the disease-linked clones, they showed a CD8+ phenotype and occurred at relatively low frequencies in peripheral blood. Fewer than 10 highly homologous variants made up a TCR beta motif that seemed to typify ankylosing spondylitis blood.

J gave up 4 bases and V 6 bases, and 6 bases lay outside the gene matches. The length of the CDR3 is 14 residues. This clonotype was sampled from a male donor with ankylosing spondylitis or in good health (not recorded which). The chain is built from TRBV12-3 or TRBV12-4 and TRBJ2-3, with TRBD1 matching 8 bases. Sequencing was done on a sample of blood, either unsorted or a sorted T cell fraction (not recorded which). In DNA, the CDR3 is TGTGCCAGCAGACAGACAGGGGCCGCAGATACGCAGTATTTT. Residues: CASRQTGAADTQYF.